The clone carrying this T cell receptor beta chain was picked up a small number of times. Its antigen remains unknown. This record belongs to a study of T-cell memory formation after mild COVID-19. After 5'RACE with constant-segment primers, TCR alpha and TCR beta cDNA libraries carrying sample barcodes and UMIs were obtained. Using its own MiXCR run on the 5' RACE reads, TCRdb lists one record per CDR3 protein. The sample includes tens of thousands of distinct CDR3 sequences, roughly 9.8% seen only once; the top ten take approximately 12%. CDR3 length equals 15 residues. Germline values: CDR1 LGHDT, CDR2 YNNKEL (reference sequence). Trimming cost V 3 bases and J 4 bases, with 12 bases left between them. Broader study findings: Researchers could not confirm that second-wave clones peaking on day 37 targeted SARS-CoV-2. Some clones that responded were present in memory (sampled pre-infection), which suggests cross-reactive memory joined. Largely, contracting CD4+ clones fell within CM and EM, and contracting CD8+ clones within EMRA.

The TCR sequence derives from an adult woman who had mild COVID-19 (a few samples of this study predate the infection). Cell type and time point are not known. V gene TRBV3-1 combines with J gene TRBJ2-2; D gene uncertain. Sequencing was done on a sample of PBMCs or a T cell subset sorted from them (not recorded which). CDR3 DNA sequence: TGTGCCAGCAGCCACGACGGGCTGGTCACCGGGGAGCTGTTTTTT. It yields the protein CASSHDGLVTGELFF.